This paragraph reports one T cell receptor (beta chain). As to time point: blood 4 weeks post-SBRT, at nephrectomy. The sample's treatment: 15 Gy SBRT to primary tumor, nephrectomy 4 weeks later. The sample belongs to a study of radiation and T cells in renal cell carcinoma. Method: immunoSEQ multiplex PCR; TCRdb's copy keeps in-frame clones and lacks some. The sample comprises about 90,000 clones, 70% to 85% of which are singletons, and less than 7.5% rests with the top ten. The V and J ends lost 7 bases and 1 base, in that order; junction bases with no gene match: 6. CDR3 length equals 15 residues. CDR1 is MNHEY and CDR2 is SMNVEV in the germline V gene (reference sequence).

The specimen comprised blood, sampled from a patient whose treatment included radiotherapy and nephrectomy. The chain is built from TRBV27 and TRBJ2-3, with 9 bases aligning to TRBD1. The source of this sequence is a man in his sixties with renal cell carcinoma. For the CDR3, the DNA is TGTGCCAGCAACTTACGGACAGGGGGCACAGATACGCAGTATTTT. Amino acids: CASNLRTGGTDTQYF.